This T cell receptor beta chain derives from a study of naive and memory T cell subsets (dated by TCRdb to 2015 to 2018). Context from the whole study: An open-source, UMI-based TCR alpha and beta sequencing pipeline was applied to sorted naive and memory peripheral blood T cell subsets. RNA was DNase-treated and reverse transcribed with TCR constant-region primers, mostly using SuperScript III. Complete agreement was observed between the functional CMV T cell responses and the IgG serology results.

Paper-wide results and their limitations: In both CD4 and CD8 cells, going from naive through CM, EM and EMRA, the Gini index went up while Shannon and inverse Simpson diversity went down. Clonotypes were defined as single alpha or beta chain sequences, not paired alpha/beta receptors. A power law was followed by TCR abundance, with an exponent that differed between naive and memory subsets but was consistent across the three individuals. After error correction, only a single occurrence was seen for over 95% of naive TCR sequences, so much steeper abundance distributions were produced than in memory subsets. RNA-based TCR counts may be influenced by expression changes linked to T cell activation and differentiation. The repertoire findings for the naive and memory subsets could not be validated against a ground truth, as none was available.

From the second PCR step on, the TCR alpha and beta chain libraries were amplified in separate reactions. CMV status of each donor was established by measuring IFNgamma production from CD4+ T cells after fresh PBMCs were stimulated overnight with CMV viral lysate. CD4 T cells were positively selected with Miltenyi beads, followed by positive selection of CD8 T cells from the CD4-negative fraction. Cells stained for CD3, CD4, CD8, CD45RA, CD27 and a live/dead dye were sorted on a BD Aria II into four subsets by CD45RA and CD27. Effector memory cells were sorted as CD45RA-CD27-, whereas EMRA cells were sorted as CD45RA+CD27-. Three healthy volunteers provided blood, and the blood of each volunteer was split into CD4 and CD8 T cells and then into four differentiation subsets. Roughly 0.11 L of peripheral blood was collected from each donor, and PBMC were isolated by Ficoll-Paque PLUS density-gradient centrifugation. Sorted cells were lysed in RLT buffer, after which RNA was extracted using a Qiagen RNeasy kit and stored at -80 degrees C.

In regard to this clonotype: Its recognized antigen is unknown. Compared with germline, one end of the junction differs, possibly owing to a read error.

The method was UMI-ligation and nested PCR. An equimolar mix of two oligonucleotides covering both TRBC1 and TRBC2 was used as the beta constant-region primer. A single-stranded oligonucleotide containing the SP2 primer and a 12-nucleotide UMI was joined to the 3' end of the cDNA by T4 RNA ligase 1. The ligated cDNA went through four rounds of PCR with nested alpha and beta constant-region primers together with the SP2 primer. The ligation reaction was kept at 16 degrees C for 20-24 hours. PCR2 was typically performed as a SYBR Green qPCR and was stopped at a predetermined threshold so that over-amplification was prevented. Every purification after the first one was done using Agencourt AMPure XP magnetic beads. Library quantification was done by Qubit, followed by a TapeStation check on which the main peak was expected at around 650 bp. The pooled libraries were sequenced on an Illumina MiSeq using v2 2x251 paired-end kits, which usually yielded roughly 0.85-2.2 million reads per sample. Each sample's library went into the pool at 4 to 5 nM, and roughly 4.5-7.5% PhiX was added to help with cluster recognition. The authors' analysis ran thus. V and J genes were assigned to Demultiplexor-processed FASTQ reads by Decombinator through tag matching, with a single base-pair mismatch being allowed. By using UMIs, Collapsinator corrected both sequencing errors and the frequency errors caused by PCR heterogeneity. TCRs were translated and CDR3s were extracted from the conserved cysteine to the FGXG phenylalanine by CDR3Translator, with non-productive sequences being flagged. Repertoires were subsampled to equal numbers of UMI-defined TCRs before Gini, Shannon entropy and inverse Simpson indices were calculated. Within the linear range, a power law was fitted by maximum likelihood to the distributions of clonotype abundance. Similar UMI counts, unique TCR numbers and clonal distributions were obtained with the pipeline and with MIGEC on one naive CD8 sample. Repertoires were searched for some 7,000 CMV-associated CDR3 sequences compiled from VDJdb and a published dataset. TCRdb cleaned the public reads at Q25 with fastp, built clones with MiXCR and kept in-frame beta chains. Rows are combined by CDR3 protein, so each entry shows the most common genes and DNA. The authors' filters were not applied to this entry. Here the sample has around 40,000 distinct CDR3 sequences; 13% occur a single time. The top ten clones comprise around 23% of the sample.

Source material: effector memory CD4+ T cells from blood. This sample's cell subset or site label indicates: effector memory, CD45RA- CD27-. This receptor was taken from a human donor in good health.

The nucleotide sequence is TGCAGCGTAAGTGAAGAGGAAAAGAGTTATTTT. The translation is CSVSEEEKSYF. The sequence links TRBV29-1 to TRBJ1-4, with an unclear D gene assignment. Counted from cysteine to phenylalanine, this CDR3 has 11 amino acids. Just CDR3 DNA is preserved here, 33 bases in frame from base 1. In the germline V gene, CDR1 corresponds to SQVTM and CDR2 to ANQGSEA.